This T cell receptor (beta chain) stems from a study of OX40 agonist ivuxolimab in advanced cancers. Study-wide background: Three partial responders included one hepatocellular carcinoma patient and two cutaneous melanoma patients. Study-wide results and caveats: At doses 0.1 to 3.0 mg/kg, CD4+ and CD8+ clones expanded.

In the case of this clone: The antigen remains undetermined.

Assay used: immunoSEQ multiplex PCR; TCRdb lists only in-frame clones, some missing. In the table there are roughly 73,000 clones, roughly 84% of which are singletons. The germline gives CDR1 SGHRS, CDR2 YFSETQ. V was trimmed by 0 bases and J by 5 bases, leaving 8 bases between them. The length of the CDR3 is 13 residues. V is TRBV5-1 and J is TRBJ1-1; D is unclear. The clonotype was recovered from an adult with an advanced solid tumor such as melanoma, head and neck, liver or kidney cancer. This material consisted of CD4+ or CD8+ T cells sorted from blood, taken in a trial of the OX40 agonist ivuxolimab. The CDR3 region is CASSLGSGTEAFF. The CDR3 coding sequence is TGCGCCAGCAGCTTGGGGTCCGGAACTGAAGCTTTCTTT.